This TCR beta chain comes out of a study of blood T cell repertoires in COVID-19. Study information: Some COVID-19 samples were acute and others convalescent; all came from the United States, Italy and Spain.

V was clipped by 4 bases and J by 4 bases; unmatched bases: 15. Germline values: CDR1 SGDLS, CDR2 YYNGEE. The CDR3 runs 18 residues. As originally analysed: Amplification of reference gene primers provided the estimated nucleated cell counts. Generated by immunoSEQ multiplex PCR, the TCRdb table keeps only in-frame clones and is missing some. For V, J and clone size, that table is used; D and trimming come from the DNA. The table shows fewer than 45,000 clones, with 90% to 95% occurring only once. This clone turned up a few times. The clonotype comes from a human donor in a cohort sampled during active COVID-19. Sample: peripheral blood. V gene TRBV9 combines with J gene TRBJ2-1, with 9 bases identical to TRBD2. CDR3 protein: CASSLSSGEGSGYNEQFF. The CDR3 region has the DNA TGTGCCAGCAGCCTATCTAGCGGGGAGGGCAGCGGGTACAATGAGCAGTTCTTC.